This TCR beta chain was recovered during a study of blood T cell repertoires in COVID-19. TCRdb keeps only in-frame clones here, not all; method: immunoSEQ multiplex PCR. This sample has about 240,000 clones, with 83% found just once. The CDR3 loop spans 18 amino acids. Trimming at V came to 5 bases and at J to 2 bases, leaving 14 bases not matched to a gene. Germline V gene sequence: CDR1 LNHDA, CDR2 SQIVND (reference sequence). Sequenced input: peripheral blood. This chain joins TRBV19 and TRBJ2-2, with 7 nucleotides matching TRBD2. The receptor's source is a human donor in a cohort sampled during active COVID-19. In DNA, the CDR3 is TGTGCCAGTAGTCCCCTTTGGATAGCGGGTTACAACACCGGGGAGCTGTTTTTT. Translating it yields CASSPLWIAGYNTGELFF.